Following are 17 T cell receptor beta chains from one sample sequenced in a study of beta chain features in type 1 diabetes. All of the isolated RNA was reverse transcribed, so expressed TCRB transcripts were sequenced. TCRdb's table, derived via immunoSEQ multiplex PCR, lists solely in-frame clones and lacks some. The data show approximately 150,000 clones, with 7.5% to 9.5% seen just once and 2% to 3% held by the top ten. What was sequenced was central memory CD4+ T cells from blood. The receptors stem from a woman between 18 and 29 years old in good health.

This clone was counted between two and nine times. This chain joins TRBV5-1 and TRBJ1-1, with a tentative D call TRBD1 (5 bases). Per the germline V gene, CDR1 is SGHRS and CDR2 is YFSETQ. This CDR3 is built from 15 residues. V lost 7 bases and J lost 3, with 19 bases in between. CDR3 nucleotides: TGCGCCAGCGGCCCGGGGGACGGGCCTTACACTGAAGCTTTCTTT. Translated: CASGPGDGPYTEAFF.

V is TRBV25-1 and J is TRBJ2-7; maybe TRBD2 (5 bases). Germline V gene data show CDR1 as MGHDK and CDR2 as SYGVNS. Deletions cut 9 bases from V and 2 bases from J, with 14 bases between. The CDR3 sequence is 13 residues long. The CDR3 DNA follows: TGTGCCAGTCGAGGACTTGCGACCTACGAGCAGTACTTC. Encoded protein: CASRGLATYEQYF.

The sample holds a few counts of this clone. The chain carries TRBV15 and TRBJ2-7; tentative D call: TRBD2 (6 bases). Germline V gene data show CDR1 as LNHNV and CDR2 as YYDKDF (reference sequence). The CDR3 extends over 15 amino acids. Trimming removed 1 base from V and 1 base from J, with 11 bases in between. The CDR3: CATSRVVAASYEQYF. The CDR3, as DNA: TGTGCCACCAGCAGAGTAGTAGCGGCATCCTACGAGCAGTACTTC.

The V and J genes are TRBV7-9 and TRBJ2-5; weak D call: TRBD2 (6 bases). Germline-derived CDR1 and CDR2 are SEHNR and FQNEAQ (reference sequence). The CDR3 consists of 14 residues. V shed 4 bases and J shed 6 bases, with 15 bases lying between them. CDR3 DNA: TGTGCCAGCAGCTCAGGGACTGTAGGTCAGACCCAGTACTTC. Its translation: CASSSGTVGQTQYF.

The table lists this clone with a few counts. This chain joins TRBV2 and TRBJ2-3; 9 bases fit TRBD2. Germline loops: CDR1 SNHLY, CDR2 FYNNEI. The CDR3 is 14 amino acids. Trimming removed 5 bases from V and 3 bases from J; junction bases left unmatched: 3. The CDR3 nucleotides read TGTGCCAGCAGTCCGGGACTAGCAACAGATACGCAGTATTTT. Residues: CASSPGLATDTQYF.

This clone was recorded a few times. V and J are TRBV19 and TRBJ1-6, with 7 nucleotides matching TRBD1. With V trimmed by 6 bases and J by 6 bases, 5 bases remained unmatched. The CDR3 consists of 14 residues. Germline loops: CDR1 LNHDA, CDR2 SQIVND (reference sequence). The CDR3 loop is CASSPQGSNSPLHF. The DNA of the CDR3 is TGTGCCAGTAGCCCACAGGGGAGTAATTCACCCCTCCACTTT.

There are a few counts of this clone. The CDR3 sequence is CASSERAGRPRAYEQYF. CDR3 nucleotides: TGTGCCAGCAGTGAGAGGGCGGGACGACCCAGAGCCTACGAGCAGTACTTC. The chain has TRBV25-1 and TRBJ2-7, with a weak D call TRBD2 (6 bases). The CDR3 has 17 amino acids. The V and J ends lost 3 bases and 2 bases respectively, with 20 bases between them. From germline, CDR1 is MGHDK and CDR2 SYGVNS.

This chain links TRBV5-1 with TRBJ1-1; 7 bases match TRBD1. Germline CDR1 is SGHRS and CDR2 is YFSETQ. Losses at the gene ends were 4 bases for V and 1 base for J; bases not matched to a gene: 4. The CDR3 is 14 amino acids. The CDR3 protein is CASSTGVSNTEAFF. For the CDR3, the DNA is TGCGCCAGCAGCACAGGGGTCTCGAACACTGAAGCTTTCTTT. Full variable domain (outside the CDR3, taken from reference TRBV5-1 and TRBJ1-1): KAGVTQTPRYLIKTRGQQVTLSCSPISGHRSVSWYQQTPGQGLQFLFEYFSETQRNKGNFPGRFSGRQFSNSRSEMNVSTLELGDSALYLCASSTGVSNTEAFFGQGTRLTVV.

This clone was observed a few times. Here the CDR3 reads CASSYSTGYEQYF. In nucleotides, the CDR3 is TGTGCCAGCAGTTACTCGACGGGGTATGAGCAGTACTTC. The chain links TRBV6-5 to TRBJ2-7; a possible D gene is TRBD2 (5 bases). CDR3 size: 13 residues. CDR1 is MNHEY, CDR2 SVGAGI, per germline. Trimming took off 0 bases at V and 7 bases at J, with 10 bases between the two ends.

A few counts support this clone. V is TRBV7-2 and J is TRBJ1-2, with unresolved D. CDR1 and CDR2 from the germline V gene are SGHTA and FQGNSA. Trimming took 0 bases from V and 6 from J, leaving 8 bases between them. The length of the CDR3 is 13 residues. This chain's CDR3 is CASSLAKAHGYTF. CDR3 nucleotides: TGTGCCAGCAGCTTAGCGAAAGCCCATGGCTACACCTTC. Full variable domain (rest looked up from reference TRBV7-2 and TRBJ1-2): GAGVSQSPSNKVTEKGKDVELRCDPISGHTALYWYRQSLGQGLEFLIYFQGNSAPDKSGLPSDRFSAERTGGSVSTLTIQRTQQEDSAVYLCASSLAKAHGYTFGSGTRLTVV.

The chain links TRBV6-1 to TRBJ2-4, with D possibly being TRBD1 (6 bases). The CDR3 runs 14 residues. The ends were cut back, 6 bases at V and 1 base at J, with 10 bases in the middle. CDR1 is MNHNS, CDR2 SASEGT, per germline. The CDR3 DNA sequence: TGTGCCAGCAGAGCTCAGGGGGCCAAAAACATTCAGTACTTC. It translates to CASRAQGAKNIQYF.

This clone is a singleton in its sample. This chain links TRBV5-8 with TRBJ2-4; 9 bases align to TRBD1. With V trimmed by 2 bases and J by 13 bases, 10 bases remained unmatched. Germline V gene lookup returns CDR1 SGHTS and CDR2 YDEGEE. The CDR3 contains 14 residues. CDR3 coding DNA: TGTGCCAGCAGCTTATACCGCGACAGGGGGATCCAGTACTTC. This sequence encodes CASSLYRDRGIQYF. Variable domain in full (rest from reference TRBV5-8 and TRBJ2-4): EAGVTQSPTHLIKTRGQQATLRCSPISGHTSVYWYQQALGLGLQFLLWYDEGEERNRGNFPPRFSGRQFPNYSSELNVNALELEDSALYLCASSLYRDRGIQYFGAGTRLSVL.

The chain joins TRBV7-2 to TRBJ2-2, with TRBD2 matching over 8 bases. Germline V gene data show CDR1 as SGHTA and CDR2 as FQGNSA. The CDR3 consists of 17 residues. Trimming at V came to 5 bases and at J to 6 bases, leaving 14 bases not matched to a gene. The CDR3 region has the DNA TGTGCCAGCAGCGCTTCAGGGACTAGTGGCTGGGCCGGGGAGCTGTTTTTT. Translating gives CASSASGTSGWAGELFF.

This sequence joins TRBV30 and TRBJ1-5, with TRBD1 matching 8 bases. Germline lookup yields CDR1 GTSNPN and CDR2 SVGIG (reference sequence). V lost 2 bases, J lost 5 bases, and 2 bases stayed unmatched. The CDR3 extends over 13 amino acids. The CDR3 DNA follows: TGTGCCTGGAGTTTACAGGGGGATCAGCCCCAGCATTTT. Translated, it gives CAWSLQGDQPQHF.

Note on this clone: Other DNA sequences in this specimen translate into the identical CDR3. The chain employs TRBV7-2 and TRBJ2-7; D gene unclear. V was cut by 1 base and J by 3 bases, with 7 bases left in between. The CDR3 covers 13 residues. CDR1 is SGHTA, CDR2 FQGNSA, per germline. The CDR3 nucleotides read TGTGCCAGCAGCTTAGAGTCAGGCTACGAGCAGTACTTC. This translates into CASSLESGYEQYF.

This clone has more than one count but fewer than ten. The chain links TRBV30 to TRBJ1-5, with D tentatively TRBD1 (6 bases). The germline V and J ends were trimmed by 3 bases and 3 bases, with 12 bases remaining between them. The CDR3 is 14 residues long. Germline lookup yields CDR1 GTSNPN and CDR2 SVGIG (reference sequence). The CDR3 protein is CAWRLTGYNQPQHF. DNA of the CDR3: TGTGCCTGGAGGTTGACAGGTTACAATCAGCCCCAGCATTTT.

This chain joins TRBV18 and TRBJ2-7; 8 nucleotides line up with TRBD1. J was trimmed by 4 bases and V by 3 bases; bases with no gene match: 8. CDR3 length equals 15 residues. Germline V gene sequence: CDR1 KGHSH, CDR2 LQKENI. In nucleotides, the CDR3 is TGTGCCAGCTCACCCCCGGGACAGGAGGGTTACGAGCAGTACTTC. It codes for CASSPPGQEGYEQYF.